A selection of T cell receptor beta chains follows, all from one sample in a study of T-cell reconstitution after alpha-beta-depleted transplantation in children. TCRdb ran MiXCR on the PCR reads and lists one entry per CDR3 protein. Altogether hundreds of thousands of distinct CDR3 sequences are present, roughly an eighth being singletons, with the ten largest covering about 5.6%. Specimen: PBMCs from the stem cell graft donor, collected from the stem cell graft. These receptors were taken from a human donor who donated a stem cell graft to a child with combined immunodeficiency. Each CDR3 is given with its conserved first and last residue. The order of the fields is D gene, V gene, J gene, clone size, CDR3 protein, CDR3 DNA. D genes are given only for firm matches. Not every row has a clone size; where given, it reads once, few, many or a size class.

D gene: TRBD1
V gene: TRBV11-2
J gene: TRBJ1-1
clone size: -
CDR3 protein: CASSFPFQGENTEAFF
CDR3 DNA: TGTGCCAGCAGCTTCCCCTTCCAGGGGGAGAACACTGAAGCTTTCTTT

D gene: -
V gene: TRBV25-1
J gene: TRBJ2-1
clone size: many
CDR3 protein: CASTPSILEGNYNEQFF
CDR3 DNA: TGTGCCAGCACCCCTAGTATCCTGGAAGGAAACTACAATGAGCAGTTCTTC

D gene: -
V gene: TRBV7-2
J gene: TRBJ2-7
clone size: -
CDR3 protein: CASSLAPPDEQYF
CDR3 DNA: TGTGCCAGCAGCTTAGCCCCACCCGACGAGCAGTACTTC

D gene: -
V gene: TRBV29-1
J gene: TRBJ2-3
clone size: -
CDR3 protein: CSVRWGDTQYF
CDR3 DNA: TGCAGCGTGCGATGGGGAGATACGCAGTATTTT

D gene: TRBD2
V gene: TRBV5-6
J gene: TRBJ2-3
clone size: few
CDR3 protein: CASSPLPLADFTDTQYF
CDR3 DNA: TGTGCCAGCAGCCCTCTCCCACTAGCGGACTTCACAGATACGCAGTATTTT

D gene: -
V gene: TRBV10-3
J gene: TRBJ2-1
clone size: many
CDR3 protein: CAISQTGPLHDEQFF
CDR3 DNA: TGTGCCATCAGCCAAACAGGGCCCCTACACGATGAGCAGTTCTTC

D gene: -
V gene: TRBV2
J gene: TRBJ2-1
clone size: -
CDR3 protein: CASPPPGPGRGGQFF
CDR3 DNA: TGTGCCAGCCCGCCCCCGGGACCAGGAAGGGGGGGGCAGTTCTTC

D gene: TRBD1
V gene: TRBV4-2
J gene: TRBJ1-2
clone size: few
CDR3 protein: CASSHLTGGSYGYTF
CDR3 DNA: TGTGCCAGCAGCCATTTGACAGGGGGAAGCTATGGCTACACCTTC

D gene: TRBD1
V gene: TRBV10-3
J gene: TRBJ2-5
clone size: few
CDR3 protein: CAISERDRAQETQYF
CDR3 DNA: TGTGCCATCAGTGAGAGAGACAGGGCTCAAGAGACCCAGTACTTC

D gene: -
V gene: TRBV7-2
J gene: TRBJ1-3
clone size: few
CDR3 protein: CASSLTASSGNTIYF
CDR3 DNA: TGTGCCAGCAGCTTAACTGCGTCCTCTGGAAACACCATATATTTT

D gene: TRBD1
V gene: TRBV4-1
J gene: TRBJ1-1
clone size: -
CDR3 protein: CASSQEAGGTEAFF
CDR3 DNA: TGCGCCAGCAGCCAAGAGGCAGGGGGCACTGAAGCTTTCTTT

D gene: TRBD1
V gene: TRBV12-3/TRBV12-4
J gene: TRBJ2-7
clone size: -
CDR3 protein: CASSLFGTGVGEQYF
CDR3 DNA: TGTGCCAGCAGTTTATTTGGGACAGGGGTAGGGGAGCAGTACTTC

D gene: -
V gene: TRBV6-1
J gene: TRBJ2-2
clone size: -
CDR3 protein: CASSRRELYTGELFF
CDR3 DNA: TGTGCCAGCAGCCGCCGAGAGCTGTACACCGGGGAGCTGTTTTTT

D gene: -
V gene: TRBV9
J gene: TRBJ2-6
clone size: -
CDR3 protein: CGSSSRSLAGANVLTF
CDR3 DNA: TGTGGCAGCAGCTCTCGTAGTCTAGCTGGGGCCAACGTCCTGACTTTC

D gene: TRBD1
V gene: TRBV28
J gene: TRBJ1-2
clone size: few
CDR3 protein: CASWDRDRRGYTF
CDR3 DNA: TGTGCCAGCTGGGACAGGGATAGGCGGGGCTACACCTTC

D gene: -
V gene: TRBV4-3
J gene: TRBJ2-1
clone size: -
CDR3 protein: CASSQGGWNEQFF
CDR3 DNA: TGCGCCAGCAGCCAAGGGGGGTGGAATGAGCAGTTCTTC

D gene: TRBD1
V gene: TRBV25-1
J gene: TRBJ1-5
clone size: -
CDR3 protein: CASSAGTGLVSNQPQHF
CDR3 DNA: TGTGCCAGCAGTGCCGGGACAGGGTTGGTAAGCAATCAGCCCCAGCATTTT

D gene: -
V gene: TRBV7-9
J gene: TRBJ2-7
clone size: -
CDR3 protein: CASSPKRTIGDEQYF
CDR3 DNA: TGTGCCAGCAGCCCCAAGAGGACGATCGGTGACGAGCAGTACTTC

D gene: -
V gene: TRBV5-1
J gene: TRBJ2-1
clone size: many
CDR3 protein: CASSPSSGGIVNEQFF
CDR3 DNA: TGCGCCAGCAGCCCCTCCTCAGGTGGGATCGTCAATGAGCAGTTCTTC

D gene: TRBD1
V gene: TRBV28
J gene: TRBJ2-7
clone size: many
CDR3 protein: CASSTAGTDSYEQYF
CDR3 DNA: TGTGCCAGCAGCACGGCCGGGACAGATTCCTACGAGCAGTACTTC

D gene: -
V gene: TRBV7-2
J gene: TRBJ2-7
clone size: -
CDR3 protein: CASSTSPGTAYEQYF
CDR3 DNA: TGTGCCAGCAGCACTAGCCCCGGGACAGCGTACGAGCAGTACTTC

D gene: TRBD2
V gene: TRBV20-1
J gene: TRBJ2-3
clone size: many
CDR3 protein: CSAPSGGSTDTQYF
CDR3 DNA: TGCAGTGCTCCTAGCGGGGGGTCCACAGATACGCAGTATTTT

D gene: TRBD1
V gene: TRBV18
J gene: TRBJ2-7
clone size: -
CDR3 protein: CASSPTGVGYEQYF
CDR3 DNA: TGTGCCAGCTCACCAACAGGGGTAGGATACGAGCAGTACTTC

D gene: TRBD1
V gene: TRBV11-2
J gene: TRBJ2-7
clone size: -
CDR3 protein: CASSFDRGLNEQYF
CDR3 DNA: TGTGCCAGCAGCTTCGACAGGGGGCTAAACGAGCAGTACTTC

D gene: -
V gene: TRBV14
J gene: TRBJ2-3
clone size: few
CDR3 protein: CASSRLPSTDTQYF
CDR3 DNA: TGTGCCAGCAGCCGCCTACCTAGCACAGATACGCAGTATTTT

D gene: -
V gene: TRBV12-3/TRBV12-4
J gene: TRBJ2-7
clone size: many
CDR3 protein: CASSYGTHEQYF
CDR3 DNA: TGTGCCAGCAGTTACGGGACTCACGAGCAGTACTTC

D gene: -
V gene: TRBV5-1
J gene: TRBJ1-4
clone size: few
CDR3 protein: CASSTVIGTNEKLFF
CDR3 DNA: TGCGCCAGCAGCACCGTAATTGGAACTAATGAAAAACTGTTTTTT

D gene: TRBD1
V gene: TRBV27
J gene: TRBJ2-1
clone size: many
CDR3 protein: CASSPRTLGQDYNEQFF
CDR3 DNA: TGTGCCAGCAGTCCACGTACTCTTGGACAGGATTACAATGAGCAGTTCTTC

D gene: TRBD1
V gene: TRBV7-9
J gene: TRBJ1-5
clone size: -
CDR3 protein: CASSQGGPQPQHF
CDR3 DNA: TGTGCCAGCAGCCAGGGGGGGCCCCAGCCCCAGCATTTT

D gene: -
V gene: TRBV5-1
J gene: TRBJ1-1
clone size: -
CDR3 protein: CASSPWRGDTEAFF
CDR3 DNA: TGCGCCAGCAGCCCCTGGCGGGGAGACACTGAAGCTTTCTTT

D gene: -
V gene: TRBV7-9
J gene: TRBJ2-3
clone size: few
CDR3 protein: CASSSSSTDTQYF
CDR3 DNA: TGTGCCAGCAGCTCCAGCAGCACAGATACGCAGTATTTT

D gene: -
V gene: TRBV24-1
J gene: TRBJ1-5
clone size: many
CDR3 protein: CATSDPKGGAQPQHF
CDR3 DNA: TGTGCCACCAGTGACCCCAAGGGCGGGGCTCAGCCCCAGCATTTT

D gene: TRBD2
V gene: TRBV5-6
J gene: TRBJ2-3
clone size: -
CDR3 protein: CASSLRLAGGLIDTQYF
CDR3 DNA: TGTGCCAGCAGCCTCCGGCTAGCGGGGGGGCTTATAGATACGCAGTATTTT

D gene: -
V gene: TRBV24-1
J gene: TRBJ1-2
clone size: -
CDR3 protein: CATSELTANYGYTF
CDR3 DNA: TGTGCCACCAGTGAACTGACAGCTAACTATGGCTACACCTTC

D gene: TRBD1
V gene: TRBV12-3/TRBV12-4
J gene: TRBJ1-5
clone size: few
CDR3 protein: CASSNRGAYQPQHF
CDR3 DNA: TGTGCCAGCAGTAACAGGGGGGCCTATCAGCCCCAGCATTTT